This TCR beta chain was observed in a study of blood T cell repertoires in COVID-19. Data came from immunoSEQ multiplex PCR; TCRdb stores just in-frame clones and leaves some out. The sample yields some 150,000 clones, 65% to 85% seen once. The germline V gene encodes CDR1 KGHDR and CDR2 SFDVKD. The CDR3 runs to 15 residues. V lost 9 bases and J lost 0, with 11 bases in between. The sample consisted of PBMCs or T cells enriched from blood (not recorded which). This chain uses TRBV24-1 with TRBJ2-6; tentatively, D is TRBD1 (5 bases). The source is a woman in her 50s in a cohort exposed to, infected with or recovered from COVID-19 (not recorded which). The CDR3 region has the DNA TGTGCCACCGGGGCCGGCCGCTCTGGGGCCAACGTCCTGACTTTC. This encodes CATGAGRSGANVLTF.